Sequencing of this T cell receptor beta chain was carried out in a study of blood T cell repertoires in COVID-19 (dated by TCRdb to between 2020 and 2021). For the wider study: Samples from collaborators originated in the United States, Italy and Spain and spanned both the acute and convalescent phases of COVID-19. The material from the prospective study consisted of cDNA or gDNA derived from T cells, B-cell-depleted T cells, or PBMCs. Subjects who had been exposed to COVID-19, were actively infected with it, or had recovered from it provided the deeply sampled blood TCRbeta repertoires that made up the dataset. A freely available public database, intended as a resource for researchers studying the immune response to SARS-CoV-2, is where the repertoires were released. The samples were drawn from two sources: the first 160 participants of the ongoing ImmuneRACE study, and fewer than 1,500 subjects contributed by 6 global collaborators. A de-identified subject ID, COVID-19 status, age in years and sex were almost always included in the sample metadata. Where available, HLA class I and class II types were obtained from metadata supplied by the sample provider rather than from assay-based typing.

The research as a whole found: How much clinical and demographic metadata was included differed by source and by participant, and the metadata was provided uncurated.

TCRbeta CDR3 regions were amplified from genomic DNA using the immunoSEQ Assay, a bias-controlled multiplex PCR. Under the source paper's analysis protocol: Nucleated cell counts per sample were estimated from amplification of reference gene primers within the assay. To quantify the absolute abundance of each unique TCRbeta CDR3 rearrangement, sequence reads were collapsed and filtered. For each sample, productive Simpson clonality was calculated as the square root of Simpson's diversity index over productive rearrangements. In TCRdb, the immuneACCESS table is reduced to in-frame sequences with V and J assigned. These tables do not hold every clone; where another copy was compared, an unresolved V gene accounts for under half, and the others remain unexplained. V and J calls and clone size are given by that table; D and trimming were obtained from the DNA. Present in this sample are some 140,000 clones, approximately 88% of which were seen just once. Together, the top ten hold 17% of the sample.

The CDR3 starts with the cysteine, ends with the phenylalanine, and has 16 residues. Solely the CDR3 DNA is kept, with 48 bases framed from the first base. Collaborating institutions collected whole blood in K2EDTA tubes following their own protocols. For TCRbeta analysis, collaborators shipped samples in one of three forms: frozen whole blood, isolated PBMCs, or DNA extracted from either of those sample types. A remark on this clone: Its antigen has not been determined. One base away there is no much larger clone; base qualities are not given.

The sequence is built from TRBV12-1 and TRBJ2-1; the table's D call TRBD2 went unverified against the DNA. TRBV12-1 counts as a pseudogene. This clonotype was obtained from a woman older than 75 with acute or convalescent COVID-19. Sequenced sample: peripheral blood. The CDR3 sequence is CASSFGCGGAYNEQFF. The DNA sequence is as follows: TGTGCCAGCAGCTTTGGCTGCGGGGGGGCCTACAATGAGCAGTTCTTC.